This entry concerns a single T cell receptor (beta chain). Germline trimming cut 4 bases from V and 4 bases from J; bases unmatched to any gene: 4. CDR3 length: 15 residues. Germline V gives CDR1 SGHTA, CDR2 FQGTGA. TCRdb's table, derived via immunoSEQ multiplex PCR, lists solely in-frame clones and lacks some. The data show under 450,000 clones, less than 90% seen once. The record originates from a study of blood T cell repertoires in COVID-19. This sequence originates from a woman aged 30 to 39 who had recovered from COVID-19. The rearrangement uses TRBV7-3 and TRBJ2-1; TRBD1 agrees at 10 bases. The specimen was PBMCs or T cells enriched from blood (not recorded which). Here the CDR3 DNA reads TGTGCCAGCAGCTCCGGACAGGGGGGATACAATGAGCAGTTCTTC. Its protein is CASSSGQGGYNEQFF.